This T cell receptor (beta chain) was sequenced during a study of T-cell reconstitution after alpha-beta-depleted transplantation in children. This CDR3 is built from 14 residues. V lost 4 bases to trimming and J lost 7 bases; unmatched junction nucleotides: 7. This clonotype was counted only a few times. Preparation of the TCRbeta library involved a method that used unique molecular identifiers. Using its own MiXCR run on the PCR reads, TCRdb lists one record per CDR3 protein. The sample yields about 500,000 distinct CDR3 sequences, around a third seen once. Specimen: PBMCs from the stem cell graft donor, collected from the stem cell graft. The origin of this receptor is a human donor who donated a stem cell graft to a child with aplastic anemia. The chain has TRBV12-3 or TRBV12-4 and TRBJ2-1, with 7 bases lining up with TRBD1. The CDR3 nucleotides are TGTGCCAGCAGTTCGTTGAGGGGGCTAAATGAGCAGTTCTTC. It yields the protein CASSSLRGLNEQFF.